This entry lists 2 T cell receptor beta chains sequenced from one sample in a study of blood T cell repertoires in COVID-19. TCRdb keeps only in-frame clones here, not all; method: immunoSEQ multiplex PCR. The top ten clones hold 1.7% of a sample with about 290,000 clones, roughly 90% of them seen once. The sample comprised PBMCs or T cells enriched from blood (not recorded which). These receptors came from a woman in her 40s who had recovered from COVID-19.

This clone has a handful of counts. V is TRBV5-1 and J is TRBJ2-3, with TRBD1 matching over 9 bases. J lost 2 bases, V lost 5 bases, and 9 bases had no gene match. CDR3 length equals 16 residues. Germline assignment: CDR1 SGHRS and CDR2 YFSETQ. CDR3 loop: CASSPNTGGDTDTQYF. CDR3 nucleotide sequence: TGCGCCAGCAGTCCAAACACAGGGGGCGACACAGATACGCAGTATTTT.

The chain combines TRBV5-1 with TRBJ1-1; D remains ambiguous. V lost 0 bases and J 1 base, leaving 10 bases between the germline ends. The CDR3 extends over 15 amino acids. Germline loops: CDR1 SGHRS, CDR2 YFSETQ. The CDR3 loop is CASSLGLAQNTEAFF. The CDR3, as DNA: TGCGCCAGCAGCTTGGGGTTAGCGCAGAACACTGAAGCTTTCTTT.